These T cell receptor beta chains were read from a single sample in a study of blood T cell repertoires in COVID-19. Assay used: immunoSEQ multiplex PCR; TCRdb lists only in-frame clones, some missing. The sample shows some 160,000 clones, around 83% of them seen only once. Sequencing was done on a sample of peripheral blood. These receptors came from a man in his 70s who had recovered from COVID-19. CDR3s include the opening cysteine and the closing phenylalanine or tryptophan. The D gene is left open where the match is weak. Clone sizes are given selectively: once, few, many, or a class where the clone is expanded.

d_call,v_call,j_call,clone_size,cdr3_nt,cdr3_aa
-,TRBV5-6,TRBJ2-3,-,TGTGCCAGCAGCTTGGGTAGTGTCCCTACGCAGTATTTT,CASSLGSVPTQYF
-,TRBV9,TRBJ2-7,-,TGTGCCAGCAGCGTAGAGACAAACTACGAGCAGTACTTC,CASSVETNYEQYF
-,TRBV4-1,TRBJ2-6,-,TGCGCCAGCAGCCAACCGGACAGCTCTGGGGCCAACGTCCTGACTTTC,CASSQPDSSGANVLTF
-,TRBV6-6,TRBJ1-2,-,TGTGCCAGCAAACCGCCAGGGGCCTATGGCTACACCTTC,CASKPPGAYGYTF
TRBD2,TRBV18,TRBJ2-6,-,TGTGCCAGCTCACCACGCGGGGGGGGAACTGGGGCCAACGTCCTGACTTTC,CASSPRGGGTGANVLTF
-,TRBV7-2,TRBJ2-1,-,TGTGCCAGCAGCTTAGTTACGGGAGTGCCAACCAATGAGCAGTTCTTC,CASSLVTGVPTNEQFF
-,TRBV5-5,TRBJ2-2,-,TGTGCCGAAAGTCGGGACACCGGGGAGCTGTTTTTT,CAESRDTGELFF
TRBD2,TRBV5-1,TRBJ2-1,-,TGCGCCAGCAGCCCGGGGGGTAATGAGCAGTTCTTC,CASSPGGNEQFF
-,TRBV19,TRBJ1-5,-,TGTGCCAGTAGTAAGGTTTCGGGGGTCAATCAGCCCCAGCATTTT,CASSKVSGVNQPQHF
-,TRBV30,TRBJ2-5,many,TGTGCCTGGAGTAGACGGGACAAGGCAGTAGAGACCCAGTACTTC,CAWSRRDKAVETQYF
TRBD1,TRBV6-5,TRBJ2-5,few,TGTGCCAGCAGAAACAGGGGTGCAGAGACCCAGTACTTC,CASRNRGAETQYF
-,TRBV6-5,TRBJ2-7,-,TGTGCCAGCAGATGGGGGGTAAGCTCCTACGAGCAGTACTTC,CASRWGVSSYEQYF
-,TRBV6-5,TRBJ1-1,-,TGTGCCAGCAGGGGGAGGGGGTTCGCTGAAGCTTTCTTT,CASRGRGFAEAFF
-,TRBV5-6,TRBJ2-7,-,TGTGCCAGCAGCCCGGATACGTCTCTCAGGTCCTACGAGCAGTACTTC,CASSPDTSLRSYEQYF
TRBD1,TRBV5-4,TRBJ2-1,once,TGTGCCAGCAGCGGAAGGACAGGGGATCTCAATGAGCAGTTCTTC,CASSGRTGDLNEQFF
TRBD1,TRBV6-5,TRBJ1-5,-,TGTGCCAGCAGTAAACAGGGGTGGCATCAGCCCCAGCATTTT,CASSKQGWHQPQHF
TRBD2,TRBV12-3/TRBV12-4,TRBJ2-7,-,TGTGCCAGCAGCCCCGGGAGGCCCTACGAGCAGTACTTC,CASSPGRPYEQYF
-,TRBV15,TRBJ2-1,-,TGTGCCACCAGCAGAGAGAGGCGGGAGCAGTTCTTC,CATSRERREQFF
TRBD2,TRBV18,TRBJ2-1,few,TGTGCCAGCTCAAGACTAGCGGGAGGGCCCTACAATGAGCAGTTCTTC,CASSRLAGGPYNEQFF